A single sample gave rise to the 8 T cell receptor beta chains below, sequenced in a study of T cells in Graves' hyperthyroidism and ophthalmopathy (dated by TCRdb to between 2018 and 2021). Libraries were built with multiplex PCR. Sequencing took place on an Illumina HiSeq 2000. TCR beta CDR3 regions were amplified from RNA transcripts. For the first round of RT-PCR on the TCR CDR3, the HTBI primer set was used together with the Qiagen OneStep RT-PCR kit. Clones were called with MiXCR by TCRdb after fastp trimmed the public reads at Q25, and only in-frame beta chains were retained. A single entry per CDR3 protein holds the most common genes and DNA from its merged rows. The sample profile shows 300,000 to 450,000 distinct CDR3 sequences; roughly 15% of them were found once. 20% of the sample is taken by the ten largest. The sample consisted of blood. The origin of the receptors is a woman in her twenties or thirties with Graves' ophthalmopathy.

V is TRBV7-9 and J is TRBJ1-1, with D perhaps TRBD1 (6 bases). Germline-derived CDR1 and CDR2 are SEHNR and FQNEAQ (reference sequence). This CDR3 comprises 13 residues. V lost 8 bases, J lost 2 bases, and 12 bases lay in between. The CDR3 spells CASGHRANTEAFF. Here the CDR3 DNA reads TGTGCCAGCGGACACAGGGCCAACACTGAAGCTTTCTTT.

This clonotype was counted between two and nine times. This chain links TRBV5-5 with TRBJ1-1; TRBD1 matches 8 bases. V lost 2 bases to trimming and J lost 6 bases; unmatched junction nucleotides: 12. The CDR3 runs 16 residues. Per germline, CDR1 SGHKS and CDR2 YYEKEE (reference sequence). The CDR3, as DNA: TGTGCCAGCAGCTTCCAGACTCGGGACAGGAGGGCTGAAGCTTTCTTT. Protein sequence: CASSFQTRDRRAEAFF.

This clonotype was counted at least ten times. CDR3 amino acids: CSASDPGTSGPLTGTDTQYF. CDR3 nucleotide sequence: TGCAGTGCTAGTGACCCCGGGACTAGCGGGCCCTTGACAGGCACAGATACGCAGTATTTT. The chain uses TRBV20-1 and TRBJ2-3; 12 bases are a match to TRBD2. V gave up 3 bases and J gave up 1 base; unmatched junction bases: 17. The CDR3 is made up of 20 amino acids. Looked up from germline, CDR1 is DFQATT and CDR2 is SNEGSKA (reference sequence).

The sample holds many counts of this clonotype. The chain employs TRBV2 and TRBJ2-5; TRBD1 matches at 11 bases. There are 14 residues in the CDR3. From germline, CDR1 is SNHLY and CDR2 FYNNEI. V shed 6 bases, J shed 2 bases, and the junction held 2 bases outside the gene matches. In DNA form, the CDR3 reads TGTGCCAGCAGCTGGGACAGGGGGCAAGAGACCCAGTACTTC. This encodes CASSWDRGQETQYF.

The table lists this clonotype with many counts. V and J are TRBV5-1 and TRBJ2-1; TRBD1 matches 8 bases. From germline, CDR1 is SGHRS and CDR2 YFSETQ. V dropped 1 base and J dropped 8; count of bases not matched to a gene: 5. The CDR3 is made up of 14 amino acids. The CDR3 nucleotides are TGCGCCAGCAGCTTGCGCGCAGGGGGCGATGAGCAGTTCTTC. Its translation: CASSLRAGGDEQFF.

Ten or more counts support this clonotype. The gene calls are TRBV20-1 and TRBJ2-3; 7 bases map to TRBD2. Unmatched junction bases numbered 8, after V lost 0 bases and J lost 2 bases. The CDR3 is 16 residues long. Germline-derived CDR1 and CDR2 are DFQATT and SNEGSKA (reference sequence). The CDR3 loop is CSARDFGGSHTDTQYF. CDR3 bases: TGCAGTGCTAGAGATTTCGGGGGGTCTCACACAGATACGCAGTATTTT.

This clonotype was found many times. J is TRBJ1-2 and V is TRBV28; no definite D call. The CDR3 consists of 14 residues. Germline loops: CDR1 MDHEN, CDR2 SYDVKM. The V gene lost 3 bases and the J gene lost 8 bases, with 16 bases spanning the gap. CDR3 amino acids: CASSFPMGLRGYTF. The CDR3 DNA reads as TGTGCCAGCAGTTTCCCTATGGGGTTAAGAGGCTACACCTTC.

This clonotype was seen ten or more times. V usage is TRBV28 and J usage is TRBJ2-2, with D perhaps TRBD2 (6 bases). Germline values: CDR1 MDHEN, CDR2 SYDVKM. V was trimmed by 4 bases and J by 3 bases, leaving 6 bases between them. The CDR3 extends over 13 amino acids. CDR3 sequence reads: CASSSGDTGELFF. In DNA, the CDR3 is TGTGCCAGCAGTTCGGGGGACACCGGGGAGCTGTTTTTT.